The sequence of this T cell receptor (beta chain) was determined in a study of beta chain features in type 1 diabetes. Study-wide results and limits: A moderate, significant TCRB CDR3 shortening appeared in type 1 diabetes across four CD4+ subsets.

The isolated RNA, all of it, was reverse transcribed, so expressed TCRB transcripts were what got sequenced. Here immunoSEQ multiplex PCR was the method, and the copy in TCRdb shows in-frame clones only, minus some. This sample carries around 250,000 clones, 14% of them seen once, and the ten largest clones take about 0.016%. Regarding this clone: Its antigen is unidentified.

The TCR sequence derives from a man aged 25-45 years with type 1 diabetes. The sequenced sample was naive CD4+ T cells from blood.

The CDR3 nucleotides are TGCGCCAGCAGCTTGACGGGACAGGGGTTGAATGAGCAGTTCTTC. This translates into CASSLTGQGLNEQFF. This rearrangement joins TRBV5-1 to TRBJ2-1; 10 nucleotides line up with TRBD1. Looked up from germline, CDR1 is SGHRS and CDR2 is YFSETQ. The length of the CDR3 is 15 residues. Unmatched junction bases numbered 5, after V lost 1 base and J lost 7 bases.